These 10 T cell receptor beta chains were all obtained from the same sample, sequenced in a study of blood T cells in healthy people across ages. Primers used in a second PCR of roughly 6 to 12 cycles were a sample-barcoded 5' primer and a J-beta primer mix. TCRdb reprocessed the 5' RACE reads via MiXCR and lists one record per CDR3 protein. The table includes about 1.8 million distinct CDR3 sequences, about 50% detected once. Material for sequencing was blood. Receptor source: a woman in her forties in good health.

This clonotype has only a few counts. The CDR3 nucleotides are TGTGCCAGCAGCTTAGCTAAACCCGGACTAGCGGGGGTTCATGAGCAGTTCTTC. As protein: CASSLAKPGLAGVHEQFF. The chain uses TRBV7-2 and TRBJ2-1, with 13 bases identical to TRBD2. The germline gives CDR1 SGHTA, CDR2 FQGNSA. The trim removed 0 bases at V and 8 bases at J, leaving 10 bases unmatched. CDR3 length: 18 amino acids.

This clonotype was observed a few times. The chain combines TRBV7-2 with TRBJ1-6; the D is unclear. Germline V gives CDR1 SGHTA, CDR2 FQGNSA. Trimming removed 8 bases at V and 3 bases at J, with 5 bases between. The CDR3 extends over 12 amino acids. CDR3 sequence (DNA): TGTGCCAGCTCCTACTATAATTCACCCCTCCACTTT. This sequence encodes CASSYYNSPLHF.

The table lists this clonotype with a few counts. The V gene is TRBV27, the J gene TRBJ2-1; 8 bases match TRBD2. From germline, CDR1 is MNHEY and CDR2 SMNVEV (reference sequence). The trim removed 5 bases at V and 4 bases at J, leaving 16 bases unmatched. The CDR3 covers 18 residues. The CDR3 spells CASSLRGGAAGAYNEQFF. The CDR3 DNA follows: TGTGCCAGCAGTCTCCGGGGAGGCGCAGCGGGGGCTTACAATGAGCAGTTCTTC.

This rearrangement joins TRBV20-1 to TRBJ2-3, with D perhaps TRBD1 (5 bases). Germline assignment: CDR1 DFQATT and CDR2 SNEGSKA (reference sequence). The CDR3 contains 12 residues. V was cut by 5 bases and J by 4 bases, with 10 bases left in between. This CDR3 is CSAPTEADTQYF. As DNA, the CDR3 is TGCAGTGCTCCGACAGAAGCAGATACGCAGTATTTT.

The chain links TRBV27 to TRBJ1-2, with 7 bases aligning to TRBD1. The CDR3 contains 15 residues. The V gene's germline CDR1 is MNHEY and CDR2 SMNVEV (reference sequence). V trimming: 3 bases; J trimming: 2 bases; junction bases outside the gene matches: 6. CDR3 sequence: CASSFRGARNYGYTF. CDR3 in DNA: TGTGCCAGCAGTTTCAGGGGGGCAAGGAACTATGGCTACACCTTC.

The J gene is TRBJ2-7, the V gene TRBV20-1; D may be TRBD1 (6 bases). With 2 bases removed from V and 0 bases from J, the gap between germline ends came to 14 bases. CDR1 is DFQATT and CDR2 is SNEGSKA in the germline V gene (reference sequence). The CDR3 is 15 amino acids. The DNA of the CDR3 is TGCAGTGCTAGATCGGTACTACAGGGCTCCTACGAGCAGTACTTC. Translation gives CSARSVLQGSYEQYF.

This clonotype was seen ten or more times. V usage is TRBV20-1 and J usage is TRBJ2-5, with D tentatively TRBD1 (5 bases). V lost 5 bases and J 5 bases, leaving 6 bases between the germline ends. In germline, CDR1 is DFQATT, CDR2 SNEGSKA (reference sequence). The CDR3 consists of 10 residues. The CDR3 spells CSAGAETQYF. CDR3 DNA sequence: TGCAGTGCTGGGGCGGAGACCCAGTACTTC.

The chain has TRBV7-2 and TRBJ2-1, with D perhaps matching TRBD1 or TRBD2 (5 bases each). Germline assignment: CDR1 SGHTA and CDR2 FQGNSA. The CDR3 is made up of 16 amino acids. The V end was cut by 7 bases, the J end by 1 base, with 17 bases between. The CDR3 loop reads CASTETGTSSYNEQFF. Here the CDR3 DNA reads TGTGCCAGCACCGAAACCGGGACCTCATCCTACAATGAGCAGTTCTTC. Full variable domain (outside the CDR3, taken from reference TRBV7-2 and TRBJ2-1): GAGVSQSPSNKVTEKGKDVELRCDPISGHTALYWYRQSLGQGLEFLIYFQGNSAPDKSGLPSDRFSAERTGGSVSTLTIQRTQQEDSAVYLCASTETGTSSYNEQFFGPGTRLTVL.

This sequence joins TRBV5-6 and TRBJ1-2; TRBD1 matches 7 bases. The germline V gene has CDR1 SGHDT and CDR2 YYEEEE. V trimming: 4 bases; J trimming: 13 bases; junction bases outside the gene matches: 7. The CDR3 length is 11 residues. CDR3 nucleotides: TGTGCCAGCAGCACCCCAGGGGGAAGCACCTTC. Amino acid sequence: CASSTPGGSTF. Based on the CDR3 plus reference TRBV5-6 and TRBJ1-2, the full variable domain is DAGVTQSPTHLIKTRGQQVTLRCSPKSGHDTVSWYQQALGQGPQFIFQYYEEEERQRGNFPDRFSGHQFPNYSSELNVNALLLGDSALYLCASSTPGGSTFGSGTRLTVV.

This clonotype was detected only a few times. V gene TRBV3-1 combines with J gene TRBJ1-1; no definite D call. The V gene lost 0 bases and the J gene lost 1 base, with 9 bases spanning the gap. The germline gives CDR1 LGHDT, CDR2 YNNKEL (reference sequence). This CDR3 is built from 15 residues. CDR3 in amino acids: CASSQDSARNTEAFF. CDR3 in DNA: TGTGCCAGCAGCCAAGATTCCGCGCGGAACACTGAAGCTTTCTTT. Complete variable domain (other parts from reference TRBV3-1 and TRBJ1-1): DTAVSQTPKYLVTQMGNDKSIKCEQNLGHDTMYWYKQDSKKFLKIMFSYNNKELIINETVPNRFSPKSPDKAHLNLHINSLELGDSAVYFCASSQDSARNTEAFFGQGTRLTVV.